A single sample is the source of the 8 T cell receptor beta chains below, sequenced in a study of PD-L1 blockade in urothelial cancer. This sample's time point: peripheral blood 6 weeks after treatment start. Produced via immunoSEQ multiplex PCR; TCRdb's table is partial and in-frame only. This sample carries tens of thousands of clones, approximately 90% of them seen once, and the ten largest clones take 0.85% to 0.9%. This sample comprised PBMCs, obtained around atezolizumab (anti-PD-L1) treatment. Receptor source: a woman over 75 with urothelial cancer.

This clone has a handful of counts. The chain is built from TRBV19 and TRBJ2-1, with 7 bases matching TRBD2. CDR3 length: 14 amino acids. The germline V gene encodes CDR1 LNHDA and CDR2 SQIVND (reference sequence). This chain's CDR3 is CATEREGDRGEQFF. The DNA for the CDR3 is TGTGCAACGGAGAGGGAGGGCGATCGGGGTGAGCAGTTCTTC.

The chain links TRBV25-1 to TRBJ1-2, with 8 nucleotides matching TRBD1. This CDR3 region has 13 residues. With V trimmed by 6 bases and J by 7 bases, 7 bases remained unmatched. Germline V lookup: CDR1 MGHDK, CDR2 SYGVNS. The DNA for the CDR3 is TGTGCCAGCAGAGAGACAGGGGACTCTGGCTACACCTTC. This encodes CASRETGDSGYTF.

As DNA, the CDR3 is TGTGCCAGCAGCAACCGGGAGAAAGGGACCGGGGAGCTGTTTTTT. Its protein product is CASSNREKGTGELFF. The chain recombines TRBV21-1 with TRBJ2-2; TRBD2, as called in the table, went unchecked against the DNA. TRBV21-1 is reported as a pseudogene. This CDR3 region has 15 residues.

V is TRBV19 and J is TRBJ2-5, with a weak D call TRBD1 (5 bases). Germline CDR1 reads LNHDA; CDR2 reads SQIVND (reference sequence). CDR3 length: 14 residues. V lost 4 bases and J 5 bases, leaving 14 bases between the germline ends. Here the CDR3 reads CASSTLGAAETQYF. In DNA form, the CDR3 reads TGTGCCAGTAGTACGCTAGGGGCAGCGGAGACCCAGTACTTC.

The DNA for the CDR3 is TGTGCCAGTTCTATGACGGGGGGCTCCTACAATGAGCAGTTCTTC. This gives the protein CASSMTGGSYNEQFF. The J gene is TRBJ2-1, the V gene TRBV6-5, with 7 bases identical to TRBD2. V gave up 9 bases and J gave up 0 bases; unmatched junction bases: 8. Looked up from germline, CDR1 is MNHEY and CDR2 is SVGAGI. CDR3 size: 15 residues.

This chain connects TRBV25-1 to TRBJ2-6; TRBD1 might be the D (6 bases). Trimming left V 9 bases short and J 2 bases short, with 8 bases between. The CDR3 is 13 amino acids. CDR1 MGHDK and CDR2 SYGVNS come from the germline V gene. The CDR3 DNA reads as TGTGCCAGTACAGGGACTGGGGCCAACGTCCTGACTTTC. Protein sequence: CASTGTGANVLTF.

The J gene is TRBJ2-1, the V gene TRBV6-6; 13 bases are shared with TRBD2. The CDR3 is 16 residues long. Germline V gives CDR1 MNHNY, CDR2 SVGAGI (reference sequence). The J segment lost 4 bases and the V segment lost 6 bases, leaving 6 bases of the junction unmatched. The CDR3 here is CASSRTSGSGYNEQFF. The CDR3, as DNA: TGTGCCAGCAGCCGGACTAGCGGGAGCGGTTACAATGAGCAGTTCTTC.

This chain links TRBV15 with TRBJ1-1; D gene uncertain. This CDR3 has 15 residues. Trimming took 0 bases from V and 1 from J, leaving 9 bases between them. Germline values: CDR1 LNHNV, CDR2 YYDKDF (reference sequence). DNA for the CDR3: TGTGCCACCAGCAGAGATATGGTAGAGAACACTGAAGCTTTCTTT. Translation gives CATSRDMVENTEAFF.